What follows are 21 T cell receptor beta chains derived from one specimen sequenced in a study of blood T cell repertoires in COVID-19. The table came from immunoSEQ multiplex PCR; TCRdb's copy has only in-frame clones and leaves some out. This table has roughly 35,000 clones, about 93% appearing once. The material sequenced was peripheral blood. These receptors originate from a human donor in a cohort sampled during active COVID-19.

V is TRBV5-4 and J is TRBJ2-5, with D perhaps matching TRBD1 (5 bases). Germline assignment: CDR1 SGHNT and CDR2 YYREEE (reference sequence). CDR3 length: 13 residues. V was trimmed by 5 bases and J by 4 bases, leaving 12 bases between them. CDR3 amino acids: CASRSGNGETQYF. DNA for the CDR3: TGTGCCAGCAGGTCAGGGAACGGAGAGACCCAGTACTTC.

The chain combines TRBV11-2 with TRBJ2-1; 12 nucleotides align to TRBD1. Trimming took 4 bases from V and 6 from J; bases not matched to a gene: 4. The length of the CDR3 is 15 residues. Germline V CDR1 and CDR2: SGHAT, FQNNGV. CDR3 sequence: CASSWGQGAVNEQFF. The CDR3 region has the DNA TGTGCCAGCAGCTGGGGACAGGGGGCTGTCAATGAGCAGTTCTTC. Using reference TRBV11-2 and TRBJ2-1 for the parts outside the CDR3, the full variable domain is EAGVAQSPRYKIIEKRQSVAFWCNPISGHATLYWYQQILGQGPKLLIQFQNNGVVDDSQLPKDRFSAERLKGVDSTLKIQPAKLEDSAVYLCASSWGQGAVNEQFFGPGTRLTVL.

This chain uses TRBV5-1 with TRBJ1-5; the D is unclear. Trimming left V 1 base short and J 3 bases short, with 8 bases between. The CDR3 contains 14 residues. CDR1 and CDR2 (germline): SGHRS, YFSETQ. This CDR3 is CASSLSGFNQPQHF. CDR3 sequence (DNA): TGCGCCAGCAGCTTGTCGGGTTTCAATCAGCCCCAGCATTTT.

The rearrangement uses TRBV6-5 and TRBJ1-5; no clear D gene. This CDR3 spans 14 amino acids. The germline V gene encodes CDR1 MNHEY and CDR2 SVGAGI. V was cut by 6 bases and J by 11 bases, with 20 bases left in between. The CDR3 protein is CASSSVPISQAQHF. The CDR3 DNA reads as TGTGCCAGCAGCTCCGTGCCCATTTCCCAGGCCCAGCATTTT.

The J gene is TRBJ1-2, the V gene TRBV27; the match to TRBD1 covers 7 bases. There are 14 residues in the CDR3. The V gene's germline CDR1 is MNHEY and CDR2 SMNVEV (reference sequence). After removal of 5 bases from V and 2 bases from J, the junction contained 5 bases not matched to a gene. The CDR3 loop is CASSTDRANYGYTF. The CDR3 bases are TGTGCCAGCAGTACAGACAGGGCCAACTATGGCTACACCTTC.

The chain has TRBV23-1 and TRBJ2-7; 7 bases align to TRBD1. TRBV23-1 is filed as an ORF, its function uncertain. J lost 1 base, V lost 0 bases, and 9 bases had no gene match. CDR3 size: 17 residues. The CDR3: CASSQSDRINISYEQYF. The CDR3 nucleotides read TGCGCCAGCAGTCAATCGGACAGGATAAACATTTCCTACGAGCAGTACTTC.

The count of this clone is one. The rearrangement joins TRBV5-1 to TRBJ1-2; D possibly corresponds to TRBD1 (6 bases). The CDR3 sequence is 16 residues long. The germline CDR1 and CDR2 sequences are SGHRS and YFSETQ. Trimming took off 5 bases at V and 4 bases at J, with 21 bases between the two ends. The CDR3 here is CASSTGQTSSLYGYTF. In DNA form, the CDR3 reads TGCGCCAGCAGTACTGGACAGACCTCTTCTCTCTATGGCTACACCTTC. Full variable domain (rest looked up from reference TRBV5-1 and TRBJ1-2): KAGVTQTPRYLIKTRGQQVTLSCSPISGHRSVSWYQQTPGQGLQFLFEYFSETQRNKGNFPGRFSGRQFSNSRSEMNVSTLELGDSALYLCASSTGQTSSLYGYTFGSGTRLTVV.

The chain uses TRBV14 and TRBJ1-3, with a tentative D call TRBD1 (5 bases). The CDR3 spans 12 residues. CDR1 SGHDN and CDR2 FVKESK come from the germline V gene. V was cut by 4 bases and J by 4 bases, with 5 bases left in between. CDR3 nucleotide sequence: TGTGCCAGCAGCCGGACAGGAAACACCATATATTTT. Its protein is CASSRTGNTIYF.

This sequence joins TRBV4-1 and TRBJ2-7; possibly TRBD2 for D (6 bases). Germline V gene lookup returns CDR1 MGHRA and CDR2 YSYEKL. Deletions cut 0 bases from V and 2 bases from J, with 17 bases between. The CDR3 contains 17 residues. The CDR3 protein is CASSQDEGLSGPYEQYF. DNA for the CDR3: TGCGCCAGCAGCCAAGATGAGGGACTCAGCGGCCCCTACGAGCAGTACTTC.

V and J are TRBV18 and TRBJ1-1; D unresolved. This CDR3 region has 15 residues. V was trimmed by 3 bases and J by 1 base, leaving 12 bases between them. Germline assignment: CDR1 KGHSH and CDR2 LQKENI. The CDR3: CASSPSSRGNTEAFF. CDR3 in DNA: TGTGCCAGCTCACCCAGTTCACGGGGGAACACTGAAGCTTTCTTT.

This clone occurred once. The J gene is TRBJ2-7, the V gene TRBV11-2; D might be TRBD2 (5 bases). This CDR3 is 12 amino acids long. V was shortened by 5 bases and J by 2 bases, with 7 bases between the two germline ends. Germline CDR1 SGHAT, CDR2 FQNNGV. The CDR3 nucleotides are TGTGCCAGCAGCACCGGGACCTACGAGCAGTACTTC. Amino acid sequence: CASSTGTYEQYF.

The chain is built from TRBV15 and TRBJ2-1, with 8 bases aligning to TRBD2. The CDR3 consists of 16 residues. Germline loops: CDR1 LNHNV, CDR2 YYDKDF (reference sequence). Trimming at V came to 3 bases and at J to 7 bases, leaving 11 bases not matched to a gene. The CDR3 DNA follows: TGTGCCACCAGCAGTACCTCCAGCGGGAGTGTAAATGAGCAGTTCTTC. Translation: CATSSTSSGSVNEQFF.

This chain links TRBV5-1 with TRBJ1-2; D is possibly TRBD1 (5 bases). Trimming removed 3 bases from V and 0 bases from J, with 6 bases in between. The CDR3 consists of 13 residues. Per germline, CDR1 SGHRS and CDR2 YFSETQ. This chain's CDR3 is CASSSTANYGYTF. In nucleotides, the CDR3 is TGCGCCAGCAGCTCGACAGCTAACTATGGCTACACCTTC.

The chain joins TRBV11-2 to TRBJ1-6; a possible D gene is TRBD1 (5 bases). This CDR3 comprises 17 residues. Trimming shortened V by 3 bases and J by 0 bases, and 12 bases separated the two germline ends. Germline V gene data show CDR1 as SGHAT and CDR2 as FQNNGV. The CDR3 coding sequence is TGTGCCAGCAGCTTGATTGGACATAGCTCCTATAATTCACCCCTCCACTTT. It specifies CASSLIGHSSYNSPLHF.

The chain has TRBV4-1 and TRBJ1-2; 10 positions match TRBD1. The J segment lost 4 bases and the V segment lost 3 bases, leaving 5 bases of the junction unmatched. CDR1 and CDR2 (germline): MGHRA, YSYEKL. The CDR3 is 15 amino acids. CDR3: CASSHGQGEGYGYTF. CDR3 nucleotide sequence: TGCGCCAGCAGCCATGGACAGGGGGAAGGCTATGGCTACACCTTC.

The chain is built from TRBV5-4 and TRBJ2-1; TRBD2 is a possible D gene (5 bases). This CDR3 comprises 16 residues. The V gene's germline CDR1 is SGHNT and CDR2 YYREEE (reference sequence). V was shortened by 0 bases and J by 5 bases, with 15 bases between the two germline ends. Here the CDR3 reads CASSLAPDYINNEQFF. CDR3 DNA sequence: TGTGCCAGCAGCTTGGCCCCAGACTACATAAACAATGAGCAGTTCTTC.

The rearrangement links TRBV7-6 to TRBJ2-7, with TRBD1 matching 9 bases. The CDR3 runs to 14 residues. Germline V gene data show CDR1 as SGHVS and CDR2 as FNYEAQ. V lost 5 bases to trimming and J lost 2 bases; unmatched junction nucleotides: 4. The CDR3 is CASSLGTGPYEQYF. The CDR3 nucleotides read TGTGCCAGCAGCCTCGGGACAGGGCCCTACGAGCAGTACTTC. The full variable domain, its missing parts supplied by reference TRBV7-6 and TRBJ2-7, is GAGVSQSPRYKVTKRGQDVALRCDPISGHVSLYWYRQALGQGPEFLTYFNYEAQQDKSGLPNDRFSAERPEGSISTLTIQRTEQRDSAMYRCASSLGTGPYEQYFGPGTRLTVT.

The chain links TRBV7-9 to TRBJ2-4, with D perhaps TRBD2 (6 bases). The CDR3 sequence is 16 residues long. CDR1 is SEHNR and CDR2 is FQNEAQ in the germline V gene (reference sequence). V gave up 4 bases and J gave up 0 bases, with 13 bases separating them. Here the CDR3 reads CASSSLEGVAKNIQYF. In nucleotides, the CDR3 is TGTGCCAGCAGCTCTCTGGAGGGAGTAGCCAAAAACATTCAGTACTTC.

The CDR3 sequence: CASSQSRQGTMNTEAFF. The DNA of the CDR3 is TGCGCCAGCAGTCAATCTCGACAGGGGACGATGAACACTGAAGCTTTCTTT. The J gene is TRBJ1-1, the V gene TRBV23-1, with TRBD1 matching over 8 bases. TRBV23-1 is annotated as an ORF whose role is uncertain. The CDR3 loop spans 17 amino acids. Trimming at V came to 0 bases and at J to 0 bases, leaving 6 bases not matched to a gene.

V gene TRBV24-1 combines with J gene TRBJ1-5, with D maybe TRBD1 (6 bases). Between the trimmed V and J ends, which lost 6 bases and 11 bases, there was a span of 16 bases. CDR1 KGHDR and CDR2 SFDVKD come from the germline V gene. The CDR3 is 13 amino acids. CDR3 nucleotide sequence: TGTGCCACCAGTTCGACAGGAGTCGGGTCCCAGCATTTT. Protein: CATSSTGVGSQHF.

The chain recombines TRBV6-1 with TRBJ1-2, with D tentatively TRBD1 (5 bases). Germline assignment: CDR1 MNHNS and CDR2 SASEGT. This CDR3 is 14 amino acids long. V lost 1 base to trimming and J lost 13 bases, with 19 bases between them. This CDR3 reads CASSEVGDSRSATF. DNA of the CDR3: TGTGCCAGCAGTGAAGTAGGAGACAGCCGTTCTGCCACCTTC.